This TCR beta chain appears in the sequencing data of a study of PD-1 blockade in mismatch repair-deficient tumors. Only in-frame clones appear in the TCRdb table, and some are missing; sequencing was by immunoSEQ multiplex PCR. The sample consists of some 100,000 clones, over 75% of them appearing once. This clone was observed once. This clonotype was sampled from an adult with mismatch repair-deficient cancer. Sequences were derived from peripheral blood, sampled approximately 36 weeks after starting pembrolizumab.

Here the CDR3 reads CASRQSRGLGQPQHF. DNA for the CDR3: TGTGCCAGCAGACAAAGTAGAGGGTTGGGACAGCCCCAGCATTTT. V gene TRBV6-1 combines with J gene TRBJ1-5; D gene unclear. The ends were cut back, 6 bases at V and 7 bases at J, with 19 bases in the middle. CDR1 and CDR2 from the germline V gene are MNHNS and SASEGT. The CDR3 contains 15 residues.